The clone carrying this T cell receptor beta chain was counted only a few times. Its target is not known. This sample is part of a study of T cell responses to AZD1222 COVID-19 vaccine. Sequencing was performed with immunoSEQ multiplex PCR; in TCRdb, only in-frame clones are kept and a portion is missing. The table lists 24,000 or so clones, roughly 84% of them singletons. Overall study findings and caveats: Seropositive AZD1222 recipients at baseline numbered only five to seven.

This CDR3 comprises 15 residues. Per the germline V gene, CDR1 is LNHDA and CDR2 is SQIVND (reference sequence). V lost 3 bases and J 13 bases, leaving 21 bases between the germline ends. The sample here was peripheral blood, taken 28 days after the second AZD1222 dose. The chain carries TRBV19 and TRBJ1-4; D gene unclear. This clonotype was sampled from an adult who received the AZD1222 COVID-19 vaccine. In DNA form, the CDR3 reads TGTGCCAGTAGTATTGTCGGGCCCCGGGATGAGGGACTGTTTTTT. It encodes CASSIVGPRDEGLFF. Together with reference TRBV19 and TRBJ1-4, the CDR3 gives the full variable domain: DGGITQSPKYLFRKEGQNVTLSCEQNLNHDAMYWYRQDPGQGLRLIYYSQIVNDFQKGDIAEGYSVSREKKESFPLTVTSAQKNPTAFYLCASSIVGPRDEGLFFGSGTQLSVL.